The subject of this entry is one T cell receptor (beta chain). This record comes from a study of control samples from healthy donors and cancer patients. Trimming left V 5 bases short and J 4 bases short, with 10 bases between. The germline V gene encodes CDR1 KGHDR and CDR2 SFDVKD. CDR3 length: 13 residues. The method was immunoSEQ multiplex PCR; TCRdb's version includes in-frame clones alone and lacks a portion of them. Among about 170,000 clones, 93% were seen once, and the ten largest hold approximately 4%. The TCR comes from a woman aged 55-69 years in good health. Sequencing used blood. This chain connects TRBV24-1 to TRBJ1-2; TRBD1 is a possible D gene (6 bases). The CDR3 protein is CATSAGDAYGYTF. The DNA of the CDR3 is TGTGCCACCAGTGCAGGGGATGCCTATGGCTACACCTTC.